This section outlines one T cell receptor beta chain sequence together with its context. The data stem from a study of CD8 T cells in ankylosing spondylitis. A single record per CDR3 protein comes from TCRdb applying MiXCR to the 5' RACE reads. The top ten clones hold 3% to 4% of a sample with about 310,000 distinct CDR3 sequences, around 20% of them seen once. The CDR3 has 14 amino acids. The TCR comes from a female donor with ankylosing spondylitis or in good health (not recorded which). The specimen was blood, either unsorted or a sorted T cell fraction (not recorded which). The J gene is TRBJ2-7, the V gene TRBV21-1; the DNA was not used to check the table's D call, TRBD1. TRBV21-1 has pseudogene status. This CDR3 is CASSKLDRQDEQYF. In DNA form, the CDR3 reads TGTGCCAGCAGCAAACTCGACAGGCAGGACGAGCAGTACTTC.